Listed below are T cell receptor beta chains from one sample, sequenced in a study of technical replicates of blood from a few donors. Here immunoSEQ multiplex PCR was the method, and the copy in TCRdb shows in-frame clones only, minus some. This table holds over 70,000 clones, roughly nine tenths found once. Sequencing input: PBMCs. These receptors were obtained from a human donor in good health. Some clones in this sample may be carry-over from other donors' samples. Each CDR3 is given with its conserved first and last residue. A D gene is named only where the DNA matches it firmly. Some rows have no size entry. The others give once, few or many, or a class for an expanded clone.

j_call d_call clone_size v_call cdr3_aa cdr3_nt
TRBJ2-7 - - TRBV7-9 CASSLHNSYEQYF TGTGCCAGCAGCTTACACAACTCCTACGAGCAGTACTTC
TRBJ2-1 - - TRBV25-1 CASRLTIEQFF TGTGCCAGCAGGCTAACCATTGAGCAGTTCTTC
TRBJ1-5 - - TRBV7-2 CASSATNSNQPQHF TGTGCCAGCAGCGCGACAAATAGCAATCAGCCCCAGCATTTT
TRBJ1-5 - few TRBV6-4 CASSSYSNQPQHF TGTGCCAGCAGTAGCTATAGCAATCAGCCCCAGCATTTT
TRBJ2-7 - - TRBV27 CASSMARGDLRSEQYF TGTGCCAGCAGTATGGCCAGGGGGGACCTCAGGAGCGAGCAGTACTTC
TRBJ2-7 TRBD2 - TRBV7-3 CASSELAGVPYEQYF TGTGCCAGCAGCGAACTAGCGGGGGTACCCTACGAGCAGTACTTC
TRBJ1-6 - - TRBV6-6 CASSPPGSPLHF TGTGCCAGCAGTCCCCCCGGGTCACCCCTCCACTTT
TRBJ1-5 - - TRBV4-2 CASSQDLGRENQPQHF TGTGCCAGCAGCCAAGATCTAGGACGGGAAAATCAGCCCCAGCATTTT
TRBJ2-1 TRBD1 - TRBV5-1 CASSLSGGYNEQFF TGCGCCAGCAGCTTGTCAGGGGGCTACAATGAGCAGTTCTTC
TRBJ1-4 - once TRBV5-5 CASSLGGPSRDKLFF TGTGCCAGCAGCTTGGGAGGGCCCTCCAGAGACAAACTGTTTTTT
TRBJ2-7 TRBD2 - TRBV9 CASSPDSGSRSYEQYF TGTGCCAGCAGCCCCGATAGCGGGAGTCGATCCTACGAGCAGTACTTC
TRBJ2-3 - - TRBV2 CASRISGDTDTQYF TGTGCCAGCAGAATCTCCGGGGACACAGATACGCAGTATTTT
TRBJ2-1 - - TRBV7-3 CASSRGQTSYNEQFF TGTGCCAGCAGCAGGGGACAAACCTCCTACAATGAGCAGTTCTTC
TRBJ2-5 TRBD2 few TRBV6-5 CASIAGEFSETQYF TGTGCCAGCATAGCGGGGGAATTTTCGGAGACCCAGTACTTC
TRBJ2-1 - once TRBV19 CASSIPRVHNEQFF TGTGCCAGTAGTATCCCCCGGGTACACAATGAGCAGTTCTTC
TRBJ2-3 - once TRBV5-4 CASSLGPSEFTQYF TGTGCCAGCAGCTTGGGGCCATCGGAGTTTACGCAGTATTTT
TRBJ2-1 - - TRBV4-2 CASSQDRFGGEKGRGEQFF TGTGCCAGCAGCCAAGACCGATTTGGGGGTGAAAAGGGCAGGGGTGAGCAGTTCTTC